This entry concerns a single TCR beta chain. Per the original methods: Estimation of nucleated cell counts relied on the amplification of reference gene primers. The protocol was immunoSEQ multiplex PCR, while the TCRdb copy is restricted to in-frame clones and leaves out a portion. The DNA gave D and trimming, while V, J and clone size come from that table. The top ten hold 30% to 40% of the sample, which has about 63,000 clones, approximately 78% seen once. The sample belongs to a study of blood T cell repertoires in COVID-19. Across the whole study: Samples representing acute and convalescent COVID-19 were sourced from the United States, Italy and Spain.

The CDR3 loop spans 15 amino acids. Germline CDR1 reads SGHAT; CDR2 reads FQNNGV. V lost 1 base to trimming and J lost 6 bases; unmatched junction nucleotides: 6. Patients at the Seattle site were enrolled during active infection and followed longitudinally. Sequencing input: peripheral blood. The sequence derives from a man in his 60s with COVID-19, enrolled during active disease. The rearrangement links TRBV11-2 to TRBJ2-3, with 8 bases matching TRBD1. CDR3 protein: CASSLVSGGRDTQYF. CDR3 DNA sequence: TGTGCCAGCAGCTTAGTCTCAGGGGGCAGGGATACGCAGTATTTT.